A selection of T cell receptor beta chains follows, all from one sample in a study of blood T cell dynamics during melanoma immunotherapy. The data were produced by immunoSEQ multiplex PCR, yet TCRdb's version contains in-frame clones alone and is incomplete. The data show over 9,000 clones, more than 70% seen once. This specimen consisted of blood, obtained from a patient treated with checkpoint blockade. The receptors shown here come from a human donor with melanoma. Both conserved end residues are part of each CDR3. The order of the fields is J gene, V gene, CDR3 length, CDR3 protein.

>TRBJ1-2|TRBV28|12
CASSKINYGYTF
>TRBJ2-3|TRBV5-5|16
CASSLRLAGAADTQYF
>TRBJ2-3|TRBV7-3|15
CASSLAGAGTDTQYF
>TRBJ2-7|TRBV29-1|14
CSVAEGDREGEQYF
>TRBJ2-3|TRBV9|18
CASSQFSSSGGATDTQYF
>TRBJ2-5|TRBV13|14
CASSSWIRGETQYF
>TRBJ1-1|TRBV7-2|11
CASSSGAGAFF
>TRBJ2-1|TRBV7-8|19
CASSLATSGGPISYNEQFF
>TRBJ2-1|TRBV7-3|15
CASSLGQGAKNEQFF
>TRBJ2-2|TRBV5-1|15
CASSLTGGNTGELFF
>TRBJ2-6|TRBV30|14
CACRPYSGANVLTF
>TRBJ1-5|TRBV6-5|15
CASRSTPGGNQPQHF
>TRBJ1-1|TRBV29-1|13
CSAVDRMNTEAFF
>TRBJ1-1|TRBV7-2|12
CASSTRNTEAFF
>TRBJ1-4|TRBV12-5|13
CASGHGRNEKLFF
>TRBJ2-1|TRBV13|13
CASSSGARDEQFF
>TRBJ2-5|TRBV11-2|15
CASSYGIADQETQYF